This entry concerns a single TCR beta chain. No antigen is known for it. The sample originates from a study of early stage breast cancer tumors. Study in general: Among around 12 ER+/PR+/HER2- tumors, eight were ductal, four lobular. Study outcomes and limitations: Compared with adjacent normal breast tissue, tumors showed 2 to 3-fold greater T cell density and higher clonality.

This CDR3 is built from 12 residues. V was shortened by 4 bases and J by 8 bases, with 12 bases between the two germline ends. The germline CDR1 and CDR2 sequences are SGDLS and YYNGEE. Here immunoSEQ multiplex PCR was the method, and the copy in TCRdb shows in-frame clones only, minus some. The table records 35,000 to 45,000 clones, less than 80% of them present only once. Sequencing input: blood. The receptor's source is a person aged 60 to 70 with breast cancer. The chain links TRBV9 to TRBJ1-2, with D perhaps TRBD1 (6 bases). The CDR3 loop reads CASSMTGRGYTF. The CDR3 DNA reads TGTGCCAGCAGCATGACAGGTCGAGGCTACACCTTC.